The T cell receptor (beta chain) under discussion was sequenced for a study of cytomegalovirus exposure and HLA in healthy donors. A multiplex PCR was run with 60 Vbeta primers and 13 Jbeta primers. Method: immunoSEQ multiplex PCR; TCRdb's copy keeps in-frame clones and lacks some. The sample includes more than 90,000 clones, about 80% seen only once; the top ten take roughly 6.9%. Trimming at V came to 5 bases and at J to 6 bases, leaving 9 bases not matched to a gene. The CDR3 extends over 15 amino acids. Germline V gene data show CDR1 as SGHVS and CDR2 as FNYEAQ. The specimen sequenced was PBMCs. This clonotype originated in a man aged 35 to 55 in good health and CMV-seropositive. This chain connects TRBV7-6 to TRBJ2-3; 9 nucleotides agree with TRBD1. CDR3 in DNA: TGTGCCAGCAGCCAACAGGGGGCCCGTCGGGATACGCAGTATTTT. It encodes CASSQQGARRDTQYF. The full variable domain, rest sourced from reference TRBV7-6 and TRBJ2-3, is GAGVSQSPRYKVTKRGQDVALRCDPISGHVSLYWYRQALGQGPEFLTYFNYEAQQDKSGLPNDRFSAERPEGSISTLTIQRTEQRDSAMYRCASSQQGARRDTQYFGPGTRLTVL.